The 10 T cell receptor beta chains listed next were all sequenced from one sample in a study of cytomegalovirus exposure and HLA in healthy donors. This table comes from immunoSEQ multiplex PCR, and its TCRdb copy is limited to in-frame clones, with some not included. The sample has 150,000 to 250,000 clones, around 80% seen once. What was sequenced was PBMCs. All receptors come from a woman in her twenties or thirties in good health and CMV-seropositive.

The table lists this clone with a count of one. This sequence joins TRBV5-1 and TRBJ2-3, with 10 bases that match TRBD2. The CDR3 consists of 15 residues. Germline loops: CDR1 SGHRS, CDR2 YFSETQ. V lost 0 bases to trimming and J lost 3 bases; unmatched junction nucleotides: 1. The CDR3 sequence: CASSLELAGTDTQYF. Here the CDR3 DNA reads TGCGCCAGCAGCTTGGAACTAGCGGGAACAGATACGCAGTATTTT.

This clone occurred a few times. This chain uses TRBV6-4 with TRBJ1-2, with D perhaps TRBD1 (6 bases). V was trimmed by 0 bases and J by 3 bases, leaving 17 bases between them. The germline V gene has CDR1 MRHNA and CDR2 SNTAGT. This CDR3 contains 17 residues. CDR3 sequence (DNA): TGTGCCAGCAGTGACTCGAATCCGCCCGCAGGGGACTATGGCTACACCTTC. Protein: CASSDSNPPAGDYGYTF.

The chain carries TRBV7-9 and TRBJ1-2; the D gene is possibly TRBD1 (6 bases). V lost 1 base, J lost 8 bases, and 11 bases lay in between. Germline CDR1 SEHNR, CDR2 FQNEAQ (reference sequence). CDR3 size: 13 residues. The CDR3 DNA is TGTGCCAGCAGCTTAGGGTCAGGGGCCGGCTACACCTTC. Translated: CASSLGSGAGYTF.

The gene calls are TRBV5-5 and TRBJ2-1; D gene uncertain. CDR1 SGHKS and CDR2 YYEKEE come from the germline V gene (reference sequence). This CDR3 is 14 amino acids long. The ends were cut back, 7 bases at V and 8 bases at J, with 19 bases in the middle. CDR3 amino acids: CASGSRPRSDEQFF. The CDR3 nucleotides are TGTGCCAGCGGCAGTCGCCCTAGGAGCGATGAGCAGTTCTTC.

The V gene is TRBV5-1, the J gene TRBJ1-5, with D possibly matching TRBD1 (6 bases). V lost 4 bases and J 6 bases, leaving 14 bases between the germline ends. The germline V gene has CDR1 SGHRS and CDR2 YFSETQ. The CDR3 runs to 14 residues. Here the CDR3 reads CASSPDSLTQPQHF. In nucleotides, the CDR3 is TGCGCCAGCAGCCCGGACAGTCTGACTCAGCCCCAGCATTTT.

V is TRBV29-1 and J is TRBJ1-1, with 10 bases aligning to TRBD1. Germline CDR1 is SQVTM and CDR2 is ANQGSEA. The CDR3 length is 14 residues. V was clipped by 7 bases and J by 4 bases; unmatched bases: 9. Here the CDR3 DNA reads TGCAGCGGTCGGACAGGGGGAATCAGCACTGAAGCTTTCTTT. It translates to CSGRTGGISTEAFF. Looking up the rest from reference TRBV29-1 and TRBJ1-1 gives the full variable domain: SAVISQKPSRDICQRGTSLTIQCQVDSQVTMMFWYRQQPGQSLTLIATANQGSEATYESGFVIDKFPISRPNLTFSTLTVSNMSPEDSSIYLCSGRTGGISTEAFFGQGTRLTVV.

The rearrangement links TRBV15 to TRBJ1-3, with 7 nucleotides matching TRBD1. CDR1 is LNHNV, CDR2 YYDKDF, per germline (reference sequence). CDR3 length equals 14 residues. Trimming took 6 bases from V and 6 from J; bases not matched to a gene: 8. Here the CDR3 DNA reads TGTGCCACCAGTATAGACAGGGCCGCAAACACCATATATTTT. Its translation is CATSIDRAANTIYF. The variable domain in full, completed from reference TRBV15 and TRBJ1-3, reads DAMVIQNPRYQVTQFGKPVTLSCSQTLNHNVMYWYQQKSSQAPKLLFHYYDKDFNNEADTPDNFQSRRPNTSFCFLDIRSPGLGDTAMYLCATSIDRAANTIYFGEGSWLTVV.

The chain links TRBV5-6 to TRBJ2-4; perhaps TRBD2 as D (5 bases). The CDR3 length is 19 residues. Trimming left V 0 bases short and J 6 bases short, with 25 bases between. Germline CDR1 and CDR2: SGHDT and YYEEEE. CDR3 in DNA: TGTGCCAGCAGCTTGGGGGGAGCGACGCTTACGTTGGCGGGAAACATTCAGTACTTC. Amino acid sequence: CASSLGGATLTLAGNIQYF.

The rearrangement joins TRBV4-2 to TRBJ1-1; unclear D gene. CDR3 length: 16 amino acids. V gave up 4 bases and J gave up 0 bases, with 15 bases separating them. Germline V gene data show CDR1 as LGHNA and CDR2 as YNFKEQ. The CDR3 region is CASSLRTSGLNTEAFF. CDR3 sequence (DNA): TGTGCCAGCAGCCTCAGAACCTCGGGGTTGAACACTGAAGCTTTCTTT.

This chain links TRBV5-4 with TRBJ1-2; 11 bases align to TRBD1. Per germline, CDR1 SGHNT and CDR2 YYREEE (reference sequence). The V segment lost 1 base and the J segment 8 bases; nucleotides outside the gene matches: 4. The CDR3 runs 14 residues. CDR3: CASSLFGTGGGYTF. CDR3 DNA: TGTGCCAGCAGCTTGTTTGGGACAGGGGGAGGCTACACCTTC.